These 21 T cell receptor beta chains came from one sample sequenced in a study of blood T cells in healthy people across ages. Primers used in a second PCR of roughly 6 to 11 cycles were a sample-barcoded 5' primer and a J-beta primer mix. TCRdb itself ran the 5' RACE reads through MiXCR, one entry per CDR3 protein. The sample records 550,000 to 750,000 distinct CDR3 sequences, over 20% being singletons. The material sequenced was blood. Every receptor here comes from a man between 65 and 85 years old in good health.

The rearrangement links TRBV20-1 to TRBJ2-5, with 10 bases fitting TRBD2. The end of the DNA aligns better with TRBJ2-7, so the J call may be wrong. The CDR3 extends over 17 amino acids. Germline CDR1 and CDR2: DFQATT and SNEGSKA (reference sequence). Written as DNA, the CDR3 is TGCAGTGCTAGAGCTACACGGGGAGTAGCGGGAGGCTACGAGCAGTACTTC. This translates into CSARATRGVAGGYEQYF.

The V call is TRBV12-3 or TRBV12-4, the J call TRBJ2-5; D may be TRBD2 (5 bases). The J call may be incorrect, as the DNA end agrees better with TRBJ2-7. This CDR3 has 15 residues. The DNA for the CDR3 is TGTGCCAGCAGTTTGGCGGGTAGCGTGTTTTACGAGCAGTACTTC. Amino acids: CASSLAGSVFYEQYF.

This clonotype came up a few times. The chain is built from TRBV5-5 and TRBJ2-5, with 7 bases matching TRBD2. Per germline, CDR1 SGHKS and CDR2 YYEKEE (reference sequence). V lost 6 bases, J lost 11 bases, and 10 bases stayed unmatched. CDR3 size: 12 residues. The CDR3 here is CASKAGVGEQYF. The CDR3 coding sequence is TGTGCCAGCAAGGCGGGAGTTGGTGAGCAGTACTTC.

The V and J genes are TRBV4-1 and TRBJ2-3; a weak D match, TRBD2 (6 bases). CDR3 length equals 17 residues. V was cut by 0 bases and J by 2 bases, with 15 bases left in between. CDR1 is MGHRA, CDR2 YSYEKL, per germline. The CDR3 region is CASSQDPGGRATDTQYF. CDR3 nucleotide sequence: TGCGCCAGCAGCCAAGATCCCGGGGGACGGGCCACAGATACGCAGTATTTT.

This clonotype has more than one count but fewer than ten. V and J are TRBV2 and TRBJ2-5; TRBD2 agrees at 8 bases. The end of the DNA fits TRBJ2-7 better, so the J call may be wrong. This CDR3 region has 15 residues. Germline V gene data show CDR1 as SNHLY and CDR2 as FYNNEI. The CDR3 nucleotides are TGTGCCAGCATGGCTGAGGCGGGAGGCTCCTACGAGCAGTACTTC. Translation gives CASMAEAGGSYEQYF.

This clonotype was seen a handful of times. This chain uses TRBV11-2 with TRBJ2-6; D is uncertain. Germline V lookup: CDR1 SGHAT, CDR2 FQNNGV. The V end lost 2 bases, the J end lost 0 bases, and 5 bases lay between the germline ends. This CDR3 contains 15 residues. CDR3 protein: CASSLTYSGANVLTF. CDR3 sequence (DNA): TGTGCCAGCAGCTTAACCTACTCTGGGGCCAACGTCCTGACTTTC.

This rearrangement joins TRBV10-3 to TRBJ2-3; D is possibly TRBD1 (6 bases). V was cut by 0 bases and J by 3 bases, with 7 bases left in between. Germline CDR1 ENHRY, CDR2 SYGVKD. This CDR3 is built from 14 residues. This chain's CDR3 is CAISESGATDTQYF. As DNA, the CDR3 is TGTGCCATCAGTGAGTCGGGGGCGACAGATACGCAGTATTTT.

This clonotype was detected once. This chain links TRBV7-2 with TRBJ1-1; 9 bases line up with TRBD1. Germline CDR1 reads SGHTA; CDR2 reads FQGNSA. The CDR3 contains 15 residues. V lost 5 bases to trimming and J lost 0 bases; unmatched junction nucleotides: 4. The CDR3 DNA reads as TGTGCCAGCAGCGTGGGGACAGGGATGAACACTGAAGCTTTCTTT. It codes for CASSVGTGMNTEAFF.

This clonotype has just a few counts. The V gene is TRBV20-1, the J gene TRBJ1-1, with 7 bases matching TRBD1. Looked up from germline, CDR1 is DFQATT and CDR2 is SNEGSKA (reference sequence). The V and J ends lost 0 bases and 3 bases, in that order; junction bases with no gene match: 4. The CDR3 contains 14 residues. CDR3 in DNA: TGCAGTGCTAGAGAGCGCAGGGGGTACACTGAAGCTTTCTTT. It specifies CSARERRGYTEAFF.

This clonotype was found many times. The genes are TRBV28 and TRBJ2-1; TRBD1 might be the D (5 bases). The CDR3 loop spans 16 amino acids. Germline V gene data show CDR1 as MDHEN and CDR2 as SYDVKM. Trimming took 6 bases from V and 1 from J, leaving 16 bases between them. The CDR3 sequence: CASSNPRQGSYNEQFF. The CDR3, as DNA: TGTGCCAGCAGCAACCCCCGCCAGGGATCCTACAATGAGCAGTTCTTC.

This chain links TRBV5-1 with TRBJ2-3, with TRBD1 matching 7 bases. The CDR3 covers 16 residues. Germline V CDR1 and CDR2: SGHRS, YFSETQ. After removal of 3 bases from V and 1 base from J, the junction contained 8 bases not matched to a gene. CDR3 sequence reads: CASSSDRRTGTDTQYF. The CDR3 DNA follows: TGCGCCAGCAGCTCGGACAGGAGGACGGGCACAGATACGCAGTATTTT. The entire variable domain, with the rest obtained from reference TRBV5-1 and TRBJ2-3, is as follows: KAGVTQTPRYLIKTRGQQVTLSCSPISGHRSVSWYQQTPGQGLQFLFEYFSETQRNKGNFPGRFSGRQFSNSRSEMNVSTLELGDSALYLCASSSDRRTGTDTQYFGPGTRLTVL.

This clonotype was detected a few times. The chain is built from TRBV12-3 or TRBV12-4 and TRBJ1-6; D may be TRBD1 (5 bases). The CDR3 covers 14 residues. Between the trimmed V and J ends, which lost 3 bases and 7 bases, there was a span of 10 bases. The CDR3 DNA is TGTGCCAGCAGTTTCGGCAAGGGGAATTCACCCCTCCACTTT. Residues: CASSFGKGNSPLHF.

This rearrangement joins TRBV5-1 to TRBJ2-2, with 7 bases fitting TRBD1. The germline V gene has CDR1 SGHRS and CDR2 YFSETQ. The V segment lost 0 bases and the J segment 6 bases; nucleotides outside the gene matches: 11. The CDR3 has 17 amino acids. The CDR3 protein is CASSLGRQGVLSGELFF. CDR3 sequence (DNA): TGCGCCAGCAGCTTGGGACGACAGGGTGTGTTATCCGGGGAGCTGTTTTTT.

The gene calls are TRBV27 and TRBJ2-2; TRBD2 matches at 11 bases. The CDR3 consists of 18 residues. The V gene end was trimmed by 1 base and the J gene end by 1 base; junction bases not matched to a gene: 5. The germline CDR1 and CDR2 sequences are MNHEY and SMNVEV (reference sequence). The CDR3 region has the DNA TGTGCCAGCAGTTTATTGCTAGGGACTAGCGGGAACACCGGGGAGCTGTTTTTT. This codes for CASSLLLGTSGNTGELFF.

The rearrangement uses TRBV5-1 and TRBJ2-1; D perhaps matches TRBD2 (6 bases). CDR1 and CDR2 from the germline V gene are SGHRS and YFSETQ. V shed 5 bases and J shed 4 bases, with 22 bases lying between them. This CDR3 region has 17 residues. The CDR3: CASSPLDGQGLYNEQFF. The CDR3 nucleotides are TGCGCCAGCAGTCCCCTCGACGGACAAGGACTATACAATGAGCAGTTCTTC.

This clonotype was seen a few times. The CDR3 spells CASSQDGASGSTDTQYF. The CDR3 DNA follows: TGCGCCAGCAGCCAAGATGGCGCTAGCGGTAGCACAGATACGCAGTATTTT. This sequence joins TRBV4-3 and TRBJ2-3, with 7 bases lining up with TRBD2. Germline V gene lookup returns CDR1 LGHNA and CDR2 YSLEER. The trim removed 0 bases at V and 0 bases at J, leaving 6 bases unmatched. This CDR3 has 17 amino acids.

The genes are TRBV11-2 and TRBJ2-5; TRBD2 agrees at 7 bases. This CDR3 is built from 14 residues. Looked up from germline, CDR1 is SGHAT and CDR2 is FQNNGV. Unmatched junction bases numbered 4, after V lost 1 base and J lost 5 bases. DNA for the CDR3: TGTGCCAGCAGCTTAGCAGCGGGGATCGAGACCCAGTACTTC. The encoded protein is CASSLAAGIETQYF.

This chain uses TRBV19 with TRBJ2-5; D possibly corresponds to TRBD2 (6 bases). Germline V gene lookup returns CDR1 LNHDA and CDR2 SQIVND (reference sequence). The CDR3 is made up of 13 amino acids. Trimming stripped 1 base from V and 5 bases from J, with 8 bases between. The CDR3 reads CASSIAGRETQYF. CDR3 in DNA: TGTGCCAGTAGTATAGCAGGGAGGGAGACCCAGTACTTC.

This clonotype was detected a few times. The chain uses TRBV7-9 and TRBJ2-2, with unresolved D. CDR3 size: 15 residues. Germline V lookup: CDR1 SEHNR, CDR2 FQNEAQ (reference sequence). Trimming took 6 bases from V and 6 from J, leaving 17 bases between them. The CDR3 DNA follows: TGTGCCAGCAGTTTAACCCGATCTGCGGCCGGGGAGCTGTTTTTT. It translates to CASSLTRSAAGELFF. Full variable domain (missing parts from reference TRBV7-9 and TRBJ2-2): DTGVSQNPRHKITKRGQNVTFRCDPISEHNRLYWYRQTLGQGPEFLTYFQNEAQLEKSRLLSDRFSAERPKGSFSTLEIQRTEQGDSAMYLCASSLTRSAAGELFFGEGSRLTVL.

The chain is built from TRBV6-1 and TRBJ2-5; 8 bases line up with TRBD2. The CDR3 sequence is 19 residues long. Germline CDR1 reads MNHNS; CDR2 reads SASEGT. Germline trimming cut 0 bases from V and 5 bases from J; bases unmatched to any gene: 17. The CDR3 sequence is CASSEARYGSGGPRETQYF. As DNA, the CDR3 is TGTGCCAGCAGTGAAGCCCGGTACGGTTCGGGAGGGCCAAGGGAGACCCAGTACTTC.

This clonotype has a count of ten or more. V usage is TRBV5-1 and J usage is TRBJ2-7; TRBD1 might be the D (6 bases). The germline CDR1 and CDR2 sequences are SGHRS and YFSETQ. The V gene lost 0 bases and the J gene lost 5 bases, with 15 bases spanning the gap. This CDR3 comprises 15 residues. Here the CDR3 reads CASSLAWQGFDEQYF. The CDR3 nucleotides are TGCGCCAGCAGCTTGGCCTGGCAGGGGTTCGACGAGCAGTACTTC.